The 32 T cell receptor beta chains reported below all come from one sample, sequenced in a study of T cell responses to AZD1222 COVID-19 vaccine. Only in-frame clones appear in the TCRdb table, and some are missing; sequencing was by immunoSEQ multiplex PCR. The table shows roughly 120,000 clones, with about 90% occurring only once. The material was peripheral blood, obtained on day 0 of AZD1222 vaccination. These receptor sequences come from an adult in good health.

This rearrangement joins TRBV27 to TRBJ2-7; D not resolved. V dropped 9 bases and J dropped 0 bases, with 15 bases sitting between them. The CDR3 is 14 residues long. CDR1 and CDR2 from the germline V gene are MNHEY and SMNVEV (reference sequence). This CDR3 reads CASIRNILSYEQYF. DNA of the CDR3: TGTGCCAGTATAAGGAACATCCTCTCCTACGAGCAGTACTTC.

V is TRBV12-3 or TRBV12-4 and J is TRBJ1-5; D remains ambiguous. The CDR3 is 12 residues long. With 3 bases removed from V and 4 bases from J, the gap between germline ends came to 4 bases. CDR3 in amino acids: CASSLRNQPQHF. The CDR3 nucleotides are TGTGCCAGCAGTTTGCGGAATCAGCCCCAGCATTTT.

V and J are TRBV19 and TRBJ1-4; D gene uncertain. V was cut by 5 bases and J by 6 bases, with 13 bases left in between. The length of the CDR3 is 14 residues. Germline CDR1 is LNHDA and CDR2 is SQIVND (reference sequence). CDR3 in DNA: TGTGCCAGTAGTCGGGCAGGATTTTATGAAAAACTGTTTTTT. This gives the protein CASSRAGFYEKLFF.

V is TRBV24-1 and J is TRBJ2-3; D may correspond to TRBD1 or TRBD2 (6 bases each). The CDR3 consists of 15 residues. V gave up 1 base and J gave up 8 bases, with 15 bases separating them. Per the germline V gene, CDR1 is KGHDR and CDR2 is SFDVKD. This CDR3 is CATSDFERGVGTQYF. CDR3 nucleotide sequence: TGTGCCACCAGTGATTTTGAGAGGGGGGTCGGTACGCAGTATTTT.

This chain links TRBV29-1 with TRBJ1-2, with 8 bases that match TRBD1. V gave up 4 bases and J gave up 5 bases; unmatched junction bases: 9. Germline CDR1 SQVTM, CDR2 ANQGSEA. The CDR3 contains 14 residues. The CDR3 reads CSVANRGQGYGYTF. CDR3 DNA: TGCAGCGTTGCAAACAGAGGACAGGGTTATGGCTACACCTTC.

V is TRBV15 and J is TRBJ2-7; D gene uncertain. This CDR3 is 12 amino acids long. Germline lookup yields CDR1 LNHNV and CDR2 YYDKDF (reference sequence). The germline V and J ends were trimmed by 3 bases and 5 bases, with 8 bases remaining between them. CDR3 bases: TGTGCCACCAGCAGGGATGGTAACGAGCAGTACTTC. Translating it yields CATSRDGNEQYF.

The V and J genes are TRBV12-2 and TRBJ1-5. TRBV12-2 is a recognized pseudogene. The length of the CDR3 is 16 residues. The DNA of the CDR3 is TGTGCAAGTCGCTTACGGCGGGATTTAAGGAATCAGCCCCAGCATTTT. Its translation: CASRLRRDLRNQPQHF.

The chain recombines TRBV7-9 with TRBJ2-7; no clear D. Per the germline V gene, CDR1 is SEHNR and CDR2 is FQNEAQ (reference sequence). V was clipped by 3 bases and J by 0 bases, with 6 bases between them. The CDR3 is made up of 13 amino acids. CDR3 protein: CASSFPSSYEQYF. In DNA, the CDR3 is TGTGCCAGCAGCTTTCCGAGCTCCTACGAGCAGTACTTC.

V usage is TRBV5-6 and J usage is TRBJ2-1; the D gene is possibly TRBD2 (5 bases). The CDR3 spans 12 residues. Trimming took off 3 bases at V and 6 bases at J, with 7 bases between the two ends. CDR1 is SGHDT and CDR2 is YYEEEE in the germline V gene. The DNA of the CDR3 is TGTGCCAGCAGCTCGGGATTCAATGAGCAGTTCTTC. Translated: CASSSGFNEQFF. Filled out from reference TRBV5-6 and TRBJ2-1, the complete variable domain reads DAGVTQSPTHLIKTRGQQVTLRCSPKSGHDTVSWYQQALGQGPQFIFQYYEEEERQRGNFPDRFSGHQFPNYSSELNVNALLLGDSALYLCASSSGFNEQFFGPGTRLTVL.

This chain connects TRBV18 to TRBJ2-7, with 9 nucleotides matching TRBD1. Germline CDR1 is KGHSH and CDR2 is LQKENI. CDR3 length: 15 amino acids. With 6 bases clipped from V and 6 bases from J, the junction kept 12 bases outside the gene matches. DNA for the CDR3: TGTGCCAGCTCCCGAGCCGGGACAGGGATCGGCGAGCAGTACTTC. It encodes CASSRAGTGIGEQYF.

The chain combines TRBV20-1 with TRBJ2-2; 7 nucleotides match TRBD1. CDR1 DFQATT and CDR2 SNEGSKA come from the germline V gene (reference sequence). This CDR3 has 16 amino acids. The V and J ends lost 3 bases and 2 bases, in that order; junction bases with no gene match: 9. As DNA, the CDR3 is TGCAGTGCTAGTTCTAGGGGGCGCGATAACACCGGGGAGCTGTTTTTT. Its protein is CSASSRGRDNTGELFF.

CDR3 sequence reads: CASSLKLGTARATNEKLFF. CDR3 DNA: TGTGCCAGCAGCTTAAAGTTGGGAACAGCTAGAGCAACTAATGAAAAACTGTTTTTT. The V gene is TRBV7-9, the J gene TRBJ1-4; D is uncertain. There are 19 residues in the CDR3. CDR1 and CDR2 from the germline V gene are SEHNR and FQNEAQ (reference sequence). V was trimmed by 2 bases and J by 0 bases, leaving 19 bases between them.

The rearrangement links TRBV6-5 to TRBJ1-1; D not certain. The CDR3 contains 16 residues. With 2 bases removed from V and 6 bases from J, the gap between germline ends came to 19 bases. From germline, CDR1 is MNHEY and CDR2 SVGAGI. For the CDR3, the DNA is TGTGCCAGCAGTTACGAATTGGGTGGGAAAGGAGCTGAAGCTTTCTTT. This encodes CASSYELGGKGAEAFF.

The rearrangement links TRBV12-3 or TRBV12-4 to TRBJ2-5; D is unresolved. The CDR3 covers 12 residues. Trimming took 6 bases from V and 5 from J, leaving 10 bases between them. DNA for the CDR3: TGTGCCAGCAGCTTAAAGTGGGAGACCCAGTACTTC. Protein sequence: CASSLKWETQYF.

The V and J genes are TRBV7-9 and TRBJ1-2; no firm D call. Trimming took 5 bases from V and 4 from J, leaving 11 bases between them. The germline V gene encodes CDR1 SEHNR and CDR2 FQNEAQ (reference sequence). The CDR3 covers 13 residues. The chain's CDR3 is CASSQDGFYGYTF. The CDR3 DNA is TGTGCCAGCAGCCAGGACGGATTCTATGGCTACACCTTC.

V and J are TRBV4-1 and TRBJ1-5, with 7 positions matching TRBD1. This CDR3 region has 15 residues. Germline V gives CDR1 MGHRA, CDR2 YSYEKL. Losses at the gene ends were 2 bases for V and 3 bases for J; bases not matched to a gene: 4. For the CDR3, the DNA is TGCGCCAGCAGCCAACGGCAGGGGGACAATCAGCCCCAGCATTTT. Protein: CASSQRQGDNQPQHF.

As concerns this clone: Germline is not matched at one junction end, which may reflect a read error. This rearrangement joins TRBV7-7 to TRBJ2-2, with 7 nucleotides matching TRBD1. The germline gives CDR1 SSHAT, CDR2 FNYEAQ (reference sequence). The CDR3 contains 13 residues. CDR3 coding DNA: TGTGCTAGCAGCTCCACAGGGGTCGGGGAGCTGTTTTTT. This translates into CASSSTGVGELFF.

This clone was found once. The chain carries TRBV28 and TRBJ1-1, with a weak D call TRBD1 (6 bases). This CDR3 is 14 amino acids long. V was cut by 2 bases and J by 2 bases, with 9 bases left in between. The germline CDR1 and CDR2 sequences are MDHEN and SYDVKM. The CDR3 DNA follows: TGTGCCAGCAGTTTACTAGGGGGAAACACTGAAGCTTTCTTT. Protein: CASSLLGGNTEAFF.

The chain's CDR3 is CASSPGIIIGANVLTF. In nucleotides, the CDR3 is TGTGCCAGCAGCCCCGGGATCATAATTGGGGCCAACGTCCTGACTTTC. V usage is TRBV5-4 and J usage is TRBJ2-6, with TRBD2 as a possible D gene (5 bases). CDR1 is SGHNT, CDR2 YYREEE, per germline (reference sequence). The CDR3 covers 16 residues. The V gene lost 4 bases and the J gene lost 3 bases, with 14 bases spanning the gap.

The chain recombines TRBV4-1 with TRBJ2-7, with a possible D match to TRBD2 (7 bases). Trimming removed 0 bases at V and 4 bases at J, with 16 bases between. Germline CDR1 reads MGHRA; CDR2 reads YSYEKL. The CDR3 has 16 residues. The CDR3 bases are TGCGCCAGCAGCCAAGATAAAGGGGGGGCAACGTACGAGCAGTACTTC. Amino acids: CASSQDKGGATYEQYF.

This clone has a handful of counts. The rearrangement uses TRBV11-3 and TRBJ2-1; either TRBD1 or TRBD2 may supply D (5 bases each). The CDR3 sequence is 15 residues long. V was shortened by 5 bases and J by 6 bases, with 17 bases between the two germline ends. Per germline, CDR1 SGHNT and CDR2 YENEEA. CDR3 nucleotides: TGTGCCAGCAGCCTCCGGGACCCCATGTTCAATGAGCAGTTCTTC. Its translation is CASSLRDPMFNEQFF.

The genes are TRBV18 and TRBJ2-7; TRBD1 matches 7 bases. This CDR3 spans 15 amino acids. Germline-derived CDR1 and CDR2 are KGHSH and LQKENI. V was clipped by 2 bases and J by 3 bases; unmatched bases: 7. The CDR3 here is CASSPAETGSYEQYF. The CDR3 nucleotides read TGTGCCAGCTCACCAGCCGAGACAGGGAGCTACGAGCAGTACTTC. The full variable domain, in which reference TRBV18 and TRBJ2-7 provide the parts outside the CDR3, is NAGVMQNPRHLVRRRGQEARLRCSPMKGHSHVYWYRQLPEEGLKFMVYLQKENIIDESGMPKERFSAEFPKEGPSILRIQQVVRGDSAAYFCASSPAETGSYEQYFGPGTRLTVT.

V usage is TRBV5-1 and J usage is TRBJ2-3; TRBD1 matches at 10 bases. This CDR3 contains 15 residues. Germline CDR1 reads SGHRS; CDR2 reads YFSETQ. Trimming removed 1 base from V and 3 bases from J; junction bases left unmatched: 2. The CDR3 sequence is CASSLRGQGTDTQYF. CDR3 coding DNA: TGCGCCAGCAGCTTGAGGGGACAGGGGACAGATACGCAGTATTTT.

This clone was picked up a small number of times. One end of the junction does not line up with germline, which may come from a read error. As DNA, the CDR3 is TGTGCCTGGGAATCGGGGTTGGGGAACAGTGAAGCTTTCTTT. It encodes CAWESGLGNSEAFF. The J gene is TRBJ1-1, the V gene TRBV30, with D unclear. From germline, CDR1 is GTSNPN and CDR2 SVGIG (reference sequence). This CDR3 has 14 residues. The whole variable domain, remainder taken from reference TRBV30 and TRBJ1-1, is SQTIHQWPATLVQPVGSPLSLECTVEGTSNPNLYWYRQAAGRGLQLLFYSVGIGQISSEVPQNLSASRPQDRQFILSSKKLLLSDSGFYLCAWESGLGNSEAFFGQGTRLTVV.

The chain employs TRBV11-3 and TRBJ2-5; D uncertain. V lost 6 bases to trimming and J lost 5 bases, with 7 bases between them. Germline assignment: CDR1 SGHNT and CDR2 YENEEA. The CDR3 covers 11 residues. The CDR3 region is CASRITETQYF. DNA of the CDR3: TGTGCCAGCAGAATTACGGAGACCCAGTACTTC.

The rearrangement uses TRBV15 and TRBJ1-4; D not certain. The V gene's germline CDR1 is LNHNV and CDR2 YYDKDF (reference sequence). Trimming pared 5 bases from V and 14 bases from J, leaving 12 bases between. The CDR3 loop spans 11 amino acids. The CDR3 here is CATSDHSALFF. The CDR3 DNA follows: TGTGCCACCAGCGACCATTCGGCCCTGTTTTTT. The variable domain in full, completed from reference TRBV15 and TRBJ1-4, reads DAMVIQNPRYQVTQFGKPVTLSCSQTLNHNVMYWYQQKSSQAPKLLFHYYDKDFNNEADTPDNFQSRRPNTSFCFLDIRSPGLGDTAMYLCATSDHSALFFGSGTQLSVL.

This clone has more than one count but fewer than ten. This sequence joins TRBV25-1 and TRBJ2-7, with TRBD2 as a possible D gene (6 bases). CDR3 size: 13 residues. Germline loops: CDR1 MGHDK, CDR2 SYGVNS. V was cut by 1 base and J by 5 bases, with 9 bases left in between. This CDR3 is CASSEWGVHEQYF. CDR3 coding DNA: TGTGCCAGCAGTGAATGGGGGGTCCACGAGCAGTACTTC.

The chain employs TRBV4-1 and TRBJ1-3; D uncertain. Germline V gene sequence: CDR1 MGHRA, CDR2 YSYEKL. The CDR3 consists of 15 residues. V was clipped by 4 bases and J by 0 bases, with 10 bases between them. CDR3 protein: CASSLLPGSGNTIYF. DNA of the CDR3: TGCGCCAGCAGCCTACTACCAGGCTCTGGAAACACCATATATTTT.

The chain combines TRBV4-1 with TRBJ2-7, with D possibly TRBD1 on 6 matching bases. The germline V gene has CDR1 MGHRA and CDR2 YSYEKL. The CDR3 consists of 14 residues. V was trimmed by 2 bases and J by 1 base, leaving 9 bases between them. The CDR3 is CASSQTGISYEQYF. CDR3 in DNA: TGCGCCAGCAGCCAAACAGGGATATCCTACGAGCAGTACTTC.

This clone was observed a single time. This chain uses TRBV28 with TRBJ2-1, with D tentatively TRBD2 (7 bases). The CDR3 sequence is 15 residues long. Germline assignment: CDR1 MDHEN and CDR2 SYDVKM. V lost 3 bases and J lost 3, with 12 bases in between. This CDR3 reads CASSLGGGLYNEQFF. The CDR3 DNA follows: TGTGCCAGCAGTTTGGGCGGGGGCCTCTACAATGAGCAGTTCTTC. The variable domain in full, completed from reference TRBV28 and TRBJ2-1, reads DVKVTQSSRYLVKRTGEKVFLECVQDMDHENMFWYRQDPGLGLRLIYFSYDVKMKEKGDIPEGYSVSREKKERFSLILESASTNQTSMYLCASSLGGGLYNEQFFGPGTRLTVL.

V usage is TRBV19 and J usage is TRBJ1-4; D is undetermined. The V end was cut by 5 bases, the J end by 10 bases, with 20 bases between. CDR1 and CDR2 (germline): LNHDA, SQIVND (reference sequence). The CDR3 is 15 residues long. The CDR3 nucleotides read TGTGCCAGTAGTGTCCGTAGTGGCCTGGGTGGAAAACTGTTTTTT. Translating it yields CASSVRSGLGGKLFF.

In DNA form, the CDR3 reads TGTGCCAGCAGTTTGGGGGGTTTATATAGCAATCAGCCCCAGCATTTT. The encoded protein is CASSLGGLYSNQPQHF. This chain links TRBV28 with TRBJ1-5; D perhaps matches TRBD1 (5 bases). Germline V gene lookup returns CDR1 MDHEN and CDR2 SYDVKM. The CDR3 contains 16 residues. The germline V and J ends were trimmed by 3 bases and 0 bases, with 12 bases remaining between them.